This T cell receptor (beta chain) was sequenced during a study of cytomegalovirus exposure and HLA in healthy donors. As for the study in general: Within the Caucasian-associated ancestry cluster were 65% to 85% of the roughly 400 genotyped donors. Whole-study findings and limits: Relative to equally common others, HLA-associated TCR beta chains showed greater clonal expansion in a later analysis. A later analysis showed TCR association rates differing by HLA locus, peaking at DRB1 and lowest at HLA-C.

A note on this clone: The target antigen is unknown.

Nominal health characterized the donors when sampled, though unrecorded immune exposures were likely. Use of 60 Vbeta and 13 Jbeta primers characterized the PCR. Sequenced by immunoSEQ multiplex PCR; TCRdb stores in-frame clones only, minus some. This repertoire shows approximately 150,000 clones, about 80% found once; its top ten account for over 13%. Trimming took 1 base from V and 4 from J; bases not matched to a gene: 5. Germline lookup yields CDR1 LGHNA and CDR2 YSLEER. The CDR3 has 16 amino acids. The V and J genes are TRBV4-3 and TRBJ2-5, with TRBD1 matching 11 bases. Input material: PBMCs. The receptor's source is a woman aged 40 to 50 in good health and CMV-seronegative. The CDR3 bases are TGCGCCAGCAGCCAAGGGACAGGGGGCAAGGCAGAGACCCAGTACTTC. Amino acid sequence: CASSQGTGGKAETQYF.